This T cell receptor beta chain was profiled in a study of T cells after yellow fever vaccination. Findings and caveats of the study: Once the booster was given, most primary-vaccination clones reappeared, at roughly 96% for CD4 and approximately 88% for CD8. The secondary T-cell response peaked on day 5, not day 15, but was weaker.

5'RACE template switching generated TCR cDNA, adding a universal primer site and UMIs. TCRdb recomputed calls from the 5' RACE reads with MiXCR, one row per CDR3 protein. The table has approximately 85,000 distinct CDR3 sequences, about an eighth seen once. This clonotype showed up just a few times. The sequenced sample was CD8+ T cells not binding an NS4B(214-222) dextramer, sorted from PBMCs, obtained about 20 days after the first yellow fever vaccination. The receptor's source is a man between 18 and 29 years old who received the YFV17D yellow fever vaccine.

The CDR3 nucleotides read TGTGCCTGGAGAGCGGCAGCCCAAGAGACCCAGTACTTC. Encoded protein: CAWRAAAQETQYF. V gene TRBV30 combines with J gene TRBJ2-5, with TRBD2 as a possible D gene (5 bases). Germline-derived CDR1 and CDR2 are GTSNPN and SVGIG (reference sequence). V lost 3 bases to trimming and J lost 1 base, with 9 bases between them. The length of the CDR3 is 13 residues.